This TCR beta chain was identified during a study of blood T cells in healthy people across ages. CDR1 is MNHNS and CDR2 is SASEGT in the germline V gene. V gave up 6 bases and J gave up 6 bases, with 15 bases separating them. There are 14 residues in the CDR3. Researchers isolated at least 7 million PBMCs per sample. A second PCR of about 7 to 11 cycles used a sample-barcoded 5' primer and a J-beta primer mix. TCRdb called the 5' RACE reads again in MiXCR, with one record for every CDR3 protein. The table lists 1.5 million to 2 million distinct CDR3 sequences, roughly 27% of them singletons. The genes are TRBV6-1 and TRBJ1-5; tentatively, D is TRBD1 (6 bases). The TCR originated in a woman aged 30 to 39 in good health. The sample was blood. CDR3 amino acids: CASRSRGGGQPQHF. CDR3 DNA: TGTGCCAGCAGAAGCAGGGGAGGTGGTCAGCCCCAGCATTTT.